Here is one T cell receptor (beta chain) with its context. Its antigen remains unidentified. TCRdb's copy holds only in-frame clones and misses some; the assay was immunoSEQ multiplex PCR. The data show about 150,000 clones, with roughly 90% seen just once and roughly 4.8% held by the top ten. The source of the sample is a study of cytomegalovirus exposure and HLA in healthy donors. Study-wide points: Rarity marked most TCR sequences, yet some public TCRs occurred in many donors. Later, an analysis found that TCR clusters from the first cohort tended to co-occur in the 120 validation repertoires.

This TCR was recovered from a man aged 18 to 29 in good health and CMV-seropositive. Sequenced: PBMCs.

This CDR3 is CASSQLPGSGYTF. In nucleotides, the CDR3 is TGCGCCAGCAGTCAACTTCCGGGAAGCGGCTACACCTTC. This chain joins TRBV4-1 and TRBJ1-2, with D unclear. Between the trimmed V and J ends, which lost 6 bases and 8 bases, there was a span of 16 bases. Germline values: CDR1 MGHRA, CDR2 YSYEKL. The CDR3 loop spans 13 amino acids.